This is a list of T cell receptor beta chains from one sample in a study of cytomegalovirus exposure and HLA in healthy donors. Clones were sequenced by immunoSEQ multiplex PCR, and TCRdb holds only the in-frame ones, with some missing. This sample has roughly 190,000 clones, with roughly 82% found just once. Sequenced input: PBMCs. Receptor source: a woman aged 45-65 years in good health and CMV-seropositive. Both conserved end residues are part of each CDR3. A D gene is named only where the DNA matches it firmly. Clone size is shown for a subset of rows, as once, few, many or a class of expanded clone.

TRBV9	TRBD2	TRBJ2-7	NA	CASSVTSGGRGEQYF	TGTGCCAGCAGCGTAACTAGCGGGGGGCGCGGGGAGCAGTACTTC
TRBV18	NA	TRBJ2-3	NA	CASSPSTGGADTQYF	TGTGCCAGCTCACCAAGTACCGGGGGAGCAGATACGCAGTATTTT
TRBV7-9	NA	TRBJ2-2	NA	CSSTGGTGELFF	TGTTCCAGCACCGGGGGCACCGGGGAGCTGTTTTTT
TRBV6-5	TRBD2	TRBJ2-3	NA	CATQRGGRDTQYF	TGTGCCACCCAGCGGGGGGGCCGCGATACGCAGTATTTT
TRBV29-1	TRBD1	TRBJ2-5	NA	CSATPGQGAAETQYF	TGCAGCGCGACGCCGGGACAGGGGGCCGCAGAGACCCAGTACTTC
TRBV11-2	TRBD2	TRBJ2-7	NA	CASSHTMGGKEGEQYF	TGTGCCAGCAGCCATACGATGGGGGGGAAAGAGGGCGAGCAGTACTTC
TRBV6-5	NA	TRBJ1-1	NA	CASSEDRNTEAFF	TGTGCCAGCAGTGAAGACAGGAACACTGAAGCTTTCTTT
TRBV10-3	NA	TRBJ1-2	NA	CAISESIPHWGPFSNYGYTF	TGTGCCATCAGTGAGTCGATTCCACATTGGGGGCCCTTTAGCAACTATGGCTACACCTTC
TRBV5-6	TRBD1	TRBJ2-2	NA	CASSWGQFGRVGELFF	TGTGCCAGCAGCTGGGGACAGTTCGGGCGGGTCGGGGAGCTGTTTTTT
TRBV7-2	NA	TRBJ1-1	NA	CASSNPSVNTEAFF	TGTGCCAGCAGCAACCCCTCGGTGAACACTGAAGCTTTCTTT
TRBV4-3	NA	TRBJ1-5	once	CASSQEVASNQPQHF	TGCGCCAGCAGCCAAGAGGTGGCTAGCAATCAGCCCCAGCATTTT
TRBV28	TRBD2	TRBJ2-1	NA	CASRTSSGGYNEQFF	TGTGCCAGCAGAACGTCTAGCGGGGGGTACAATGAGCAGTTCTTC
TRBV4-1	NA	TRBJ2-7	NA	CASSQDRSYEQYF	TGCGCCAGCAGCCAAGACAGATCCTACGAGCAGTACTTC
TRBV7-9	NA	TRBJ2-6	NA	CSSRPTGGTGANVLTF	TGTTCCAGCAGACCCACGGGGGGCACTGGGGCCAACGTCCTGACTTTC
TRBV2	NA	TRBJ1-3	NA	CASSEAGRTLGNTIYF	TGTGCCAGCAGTGAAGCGGGGAGGACTCTCGGAAACACCATATATTTT
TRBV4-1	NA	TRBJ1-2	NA	CASSQDRGLGYTF	TGCGCCAGCAGCCAGGACAGAGGTCTAGGCTACACCTTC
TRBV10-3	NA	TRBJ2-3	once	CAISGRDTDTQYF	TGTGCCATCAGTGGAAGAGACACAGATACGCAGTATTTT
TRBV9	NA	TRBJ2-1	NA	CASTPGGSGANNEQFF	TGTGCCAGCACACCCGGGGGGTCAGGGGCCAACAATGAGCAGTTCTTC
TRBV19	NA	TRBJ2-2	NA	CASSIPLNTGELFF	TGTGCCAGTAGTATACCCCTGAACACCGGGGAGCTGTTTTTT
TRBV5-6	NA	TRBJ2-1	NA	CASSLGVGQGENEQFF	TGTGCCAGCAGCTTGGGAGTGGGACAAGGGGAAAATGAGCAGTTCTTC
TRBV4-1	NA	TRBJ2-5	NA	CASSRRGLQETQYF	TGCGCCAGCAGCCGTAGGGGTCTACAAGAGACCCAGTACTTC
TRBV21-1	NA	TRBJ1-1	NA	CASTRGGPVMKAFF	TGTGCCAGCACCCGAGGGGGTCCCGTTATGAAAGCTTTCTTT
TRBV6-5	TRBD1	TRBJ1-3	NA	CASSYFTGEGNTIYF	TGTGCCAGCAGTTACTTCACAGGGGAAGGAAACACCATATATTTT
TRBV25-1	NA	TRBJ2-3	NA	CASSVLGLTDTQYF	TGTGCCAGCAGTGTACTCGGACTCACAGATACGCAGTATTTT
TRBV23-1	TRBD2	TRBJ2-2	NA	CASSHAQPGLAGDIGELFF	TGCGCCAGCAGTCATGCTCAACCGGGACTAGCGGGGGATATCGGGGAGCTGTTTTTT
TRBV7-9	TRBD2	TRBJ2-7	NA	CSSQSSLTSGYEQYF	TGTTCCAGCCAGTCCAGCTTAACTAGCGGCTACGAGCAGTACTTC
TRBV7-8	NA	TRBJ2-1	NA	CASSLARGGRYNEQFF	TGTGCCAGCAGCTTAGCGCGCGGGGGCCGTTACAATGAGCAGTTCTTC
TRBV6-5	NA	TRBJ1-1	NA	CASSEYTRATEAFF	TGTGCCAGCAGCGAATACACCAGGGCCACTGAAGCTTTCTTT
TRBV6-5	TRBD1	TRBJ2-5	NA	CASSYGTGVETQYF	TGTGCCAGCAGTTACGGGACAGGGGTGGAGACCCAGTACTTC
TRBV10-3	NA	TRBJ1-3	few	CATSGDSGNTIYF	TGTGCCACCTCGGGGGACTCTGGAAACACCATATATTTT
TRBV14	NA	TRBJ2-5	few	CASSSQETQYF	TGTGCCAGCAGCTCTCAAGAGACCCAGTACTTC
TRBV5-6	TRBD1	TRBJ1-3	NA	CASSRQGASTGNTIYF	TGTGCCAGCAGCCGACAGGGGGCTAGTACTGGAAACACCATATATTTT
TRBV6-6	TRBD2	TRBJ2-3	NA	CASTSSGGARTQYF	TGTGCCAGCACCTCTAGCGGGGGGGCCAGGACGCAGTATTTT
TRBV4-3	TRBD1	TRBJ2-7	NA	CASSSGGQGATEQYF	TGCGCCAGCAGCTCTGGGGGACAGGGGGCGACTGAGCAGTACTTC
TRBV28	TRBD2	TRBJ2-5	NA	CASSPFYAGDGETQYF	TGTGCCAGCAGTCCCTTTTACGCGGGGGATGGAGAGACCCAGTACTTC
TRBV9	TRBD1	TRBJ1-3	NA	CASSVALQGTGNTIYF	TGTGCCAGCAGCGTAGCTCTACAGGGGACTGGAAACACCATATATTTT
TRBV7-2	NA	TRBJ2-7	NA	CASSLGQGFTYEQYF	TGTGCCAGCAGCTTAGGGCAGGGGTTTACCTACGAGCAGTACTTC
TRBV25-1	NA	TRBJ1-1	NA	CASPDKSTEAFF	TGTGCCAGCCCGGACAAATCAACTGAAGCTTTCTTT
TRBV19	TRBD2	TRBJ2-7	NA	CASSIETSGSYEQYF	TGTGCCAGTAGTATAGAAACTAGCGGATCCTACGAGCAGTACTTC
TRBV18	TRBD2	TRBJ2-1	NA	CASSPGLAGVTNEQFF	TGTGCCAGCTCACCGGGACTAGCGGGGGTGACGAATGAGCAGTTCTTC
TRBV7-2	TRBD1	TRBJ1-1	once	CASSYSGGEAFF	TGTGCCAGCAGCTATTCAGGGGGGGAAGCTTTCTTT
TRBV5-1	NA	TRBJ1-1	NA	CASSLQGPNTEAFF	TGCGCCAGCAGCTTGCAGGGGCCGAACACTGAAGCTTTCTTT
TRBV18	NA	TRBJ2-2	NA	CASSPLGQSNTGELFF	TGTGCCAGCTCCCCACTAGGACAGTCGAACACCGGGGAGCTGTTTTTT
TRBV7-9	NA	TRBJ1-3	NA	CASSLVGDYSGNTIYF	TGTGCCAGCAGCTTAGTTGGTGACTACTCTGGAAACACCATATATTTT
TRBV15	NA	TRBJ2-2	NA	CATSGKTGVPGELFF	TGTGCCACCAGCGGAAAGACCGGGGTCCCCGGGGAGCTGTTTTTT
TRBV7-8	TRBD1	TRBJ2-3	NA	CAGGGTGGANTQYF	TGTGCCGGGGGTGGGACAGGGGGCGCGAATACGCAGTATTTT
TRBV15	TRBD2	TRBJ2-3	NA	CATSRSQLAGPTDTQYF	TGTGCCACCAGCAGATCACAACTAGCGGGGCCCACAGATACGCAGTATTTT
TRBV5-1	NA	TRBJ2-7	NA	CASSLGQDASYEQYF	TGCGCCAGCAGCTTGGGACAGGATGCTTCCTACGAGCAGTACTTC
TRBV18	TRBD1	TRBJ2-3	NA	CASSLRDRGATDTQYF	TGTGCCAGCTCACTCCGGGACAGGGGAGCGACAGATACGCAGTATTTT
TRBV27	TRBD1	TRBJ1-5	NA	CASGFQGRGVNQPQHF	TGTGCCAGCGGGTTTCAGGGCAGGGGGGTCAATCAGCCCCAGCATTTT
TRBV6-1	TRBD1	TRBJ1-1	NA	CASSEATGMNTEAFF	TGTGCCAGCAGTGAGGCGACAGGGATGAACACTGAAGCTTTCTTT
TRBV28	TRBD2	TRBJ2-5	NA	CARRGLAGGYQETQYF	TGTGCCAGAAGGGGACTAGCGGGGGGGTACCAAGAGACCCAGTACTTC
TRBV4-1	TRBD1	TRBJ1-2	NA	CASSQDRDRILF	TGCGCCAGCAGCCAAGATAGGGACAGGATACTCTTC
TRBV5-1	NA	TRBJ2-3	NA	CASSGGNPYDTQYF	TGCGCCAGCTCCGGGGGTAACCCGTACGATACGCAGTATTTT
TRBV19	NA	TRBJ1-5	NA	CASRYSNQPQHF	TGTGCCAGTAGGTATAGCAATCAGCCCCAGCATTTT
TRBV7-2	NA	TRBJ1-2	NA	CASWTAADGYTF	TGTGCCAGCTGGACAGCGGCAGATGGCTACACCTTC
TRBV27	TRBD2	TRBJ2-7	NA	CASSAGTSRVSYEQYF	TGTGCCAGCAGTGCCGGGACTAGCAGGGTATCGTACGAGCAGTACTTC
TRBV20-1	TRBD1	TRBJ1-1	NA	CSARTGEAFF	TGCAGTGCTAGGACAGGGGAAGCTTTCTTT
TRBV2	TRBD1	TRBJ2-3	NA	CASGGQGSADTQYF	TGTGCCAGCGGTGGACAGGGCTCAGCAGATACGCAGTATTTT
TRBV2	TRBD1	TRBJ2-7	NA	CASSVLGTGSHEQYF	TGTGCCAGCAGTGTCCTCGGGACAGGGTCCCACGAGCAGTACTTC